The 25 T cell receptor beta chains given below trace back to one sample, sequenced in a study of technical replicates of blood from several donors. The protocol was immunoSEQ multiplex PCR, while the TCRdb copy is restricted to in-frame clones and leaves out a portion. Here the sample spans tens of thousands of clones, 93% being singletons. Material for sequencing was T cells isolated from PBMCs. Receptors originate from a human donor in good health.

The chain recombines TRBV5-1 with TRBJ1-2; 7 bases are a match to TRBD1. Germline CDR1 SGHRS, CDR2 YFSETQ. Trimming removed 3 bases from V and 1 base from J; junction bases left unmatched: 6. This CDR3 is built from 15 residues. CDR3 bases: TGCGCCAGCAGCTCTCAGAGACAGGGTAACTATGGCTACACCTTC. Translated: CASSSQRQGNYGYTF.

The CDR3 loop is CATSRDSPGVNTGELFF. DNA for the CDR3: TGTGCCACCAGCAGAGATTCTCCAGGGGTGAACACCGGGGAGCTGTTTTTT. The chain is built from TRBV15 and TRBJ2-2, with TRBD1 as a possible D gene (6 bases). V shed 0 bases and J shed 1 base, with 12 bases lying between them. The germline gives CDR1 LNHNV, CDR2 YYDKDF (reference sequence). The CDR3 has 17 residues.

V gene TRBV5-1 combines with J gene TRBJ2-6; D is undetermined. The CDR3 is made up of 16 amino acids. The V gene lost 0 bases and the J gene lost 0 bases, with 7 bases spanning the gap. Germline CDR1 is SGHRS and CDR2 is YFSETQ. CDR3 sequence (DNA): TGCGCCAGCAGCTTGGGGCAGTTCTCTGGGGCCAACGTCCTGACTTTC. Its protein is CASSLGQFSGANVLTF.

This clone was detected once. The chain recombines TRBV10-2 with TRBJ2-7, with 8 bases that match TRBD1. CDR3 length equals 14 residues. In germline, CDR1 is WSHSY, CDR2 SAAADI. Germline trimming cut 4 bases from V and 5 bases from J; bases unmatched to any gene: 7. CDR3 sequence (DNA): TGCGCCAGCAGTGGCCAGGACAGGGTGCACGAGCAGTACTTC. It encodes CASSGQDRVHEQYF.

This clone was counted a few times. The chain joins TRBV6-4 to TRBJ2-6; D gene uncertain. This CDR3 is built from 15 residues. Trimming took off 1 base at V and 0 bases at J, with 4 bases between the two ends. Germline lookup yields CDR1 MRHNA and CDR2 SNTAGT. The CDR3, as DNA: TGTGCCAGCAGTGACTTTCGCTCTGGGGCCAACGTCCTGACTTTC. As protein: CASSDFRSGANVLTF.

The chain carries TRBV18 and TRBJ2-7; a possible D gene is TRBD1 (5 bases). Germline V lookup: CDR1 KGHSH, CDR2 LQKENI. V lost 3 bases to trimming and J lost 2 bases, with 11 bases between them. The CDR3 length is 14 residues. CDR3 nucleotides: TGTGCCAGCTCACCTACTACAGGTGCCTACGAGCAGTACTTC. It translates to CASSPTTGAYEQYF.

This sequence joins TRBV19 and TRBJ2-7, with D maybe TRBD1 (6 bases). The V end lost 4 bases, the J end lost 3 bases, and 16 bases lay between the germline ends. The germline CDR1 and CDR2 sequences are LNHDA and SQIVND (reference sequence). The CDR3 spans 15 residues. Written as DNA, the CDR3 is TGTGCCAGTAGTAGCCAAGCCGGGACATACTACGAGCAGTACTTC. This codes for CASSSQAGTYYEQYF. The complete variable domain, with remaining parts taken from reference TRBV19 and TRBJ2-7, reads DGGITQSPKYLFRKEGQNVTLSCEQNLNHDAMYWYRQDPGQGLRLIYYSQIVNDFQKGDIAEGYSVSREKKESFPLTVTSAQKNPTAFYLCASSSQAGTYYEQYFGPGTRLTVT.

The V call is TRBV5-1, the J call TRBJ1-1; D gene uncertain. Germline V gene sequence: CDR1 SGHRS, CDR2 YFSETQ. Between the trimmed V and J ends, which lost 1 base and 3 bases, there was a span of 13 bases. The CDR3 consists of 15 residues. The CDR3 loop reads CASSLSPGRDTEAFF. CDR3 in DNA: TGCGCCAGCAGCTTGTCACCGGGTAGAGACACTGAAGCTTTCTTT.

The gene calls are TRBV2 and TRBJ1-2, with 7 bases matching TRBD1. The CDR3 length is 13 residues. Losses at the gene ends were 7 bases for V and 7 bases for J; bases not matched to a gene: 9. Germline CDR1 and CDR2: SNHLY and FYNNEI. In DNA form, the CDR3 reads TGTGCCAGCACCCCCAGGGGGTCGGGTGGCTACACCTTC. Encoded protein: CASTPRGSGGYTF.

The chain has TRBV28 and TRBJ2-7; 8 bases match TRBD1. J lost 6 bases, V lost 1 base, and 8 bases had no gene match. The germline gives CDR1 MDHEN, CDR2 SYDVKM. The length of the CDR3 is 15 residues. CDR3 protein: CASSLFGQGAPEQYF. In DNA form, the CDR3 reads TGTGCCAGCAGTTTATTCGGGCAGGGGGCCCCCGAGCAGTACTTC.

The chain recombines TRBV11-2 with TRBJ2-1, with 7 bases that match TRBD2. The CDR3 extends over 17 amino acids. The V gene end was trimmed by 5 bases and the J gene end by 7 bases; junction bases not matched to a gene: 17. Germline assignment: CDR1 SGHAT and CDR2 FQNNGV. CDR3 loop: CASSQGLVTPLMNEQFF. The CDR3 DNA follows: TGTGCCAGCAGCCAAGGACTAGTTACTCCTCTTATGAATGAGCAGTTCTTC.

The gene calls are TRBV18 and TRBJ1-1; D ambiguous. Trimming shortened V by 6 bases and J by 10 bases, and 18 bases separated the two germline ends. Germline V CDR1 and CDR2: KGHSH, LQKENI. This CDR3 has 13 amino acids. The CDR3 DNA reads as TGTGCCAGCTCCGCTCAGGAGGCTCACGGAGCTTTCTTT. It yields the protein CASSAQEAHGAFF. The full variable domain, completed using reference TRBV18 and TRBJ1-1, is NAGVMQNPRHLVRRRGQEARLRCSPMKGHSHVYWYRQLPEEGLKFMVYLQKENIIDESGMPKERFSAEFPKEGPSILRIQQVVRGDSAAYFCASSAQEAHGAFFGQGTRLTVV.

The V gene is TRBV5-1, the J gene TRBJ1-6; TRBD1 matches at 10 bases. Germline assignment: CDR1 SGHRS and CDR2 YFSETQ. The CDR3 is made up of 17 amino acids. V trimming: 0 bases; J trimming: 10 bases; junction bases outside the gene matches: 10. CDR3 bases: TGCGCCAGCAGCTTGGCGGAGGGGACAGGGGTCGGCTCACCCCTCCACTTT. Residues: CASSLAEGTGVGSPLHF.

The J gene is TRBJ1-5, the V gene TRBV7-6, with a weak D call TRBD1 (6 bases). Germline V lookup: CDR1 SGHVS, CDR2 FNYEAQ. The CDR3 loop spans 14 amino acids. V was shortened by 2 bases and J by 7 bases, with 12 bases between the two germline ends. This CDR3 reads CASSLISGGQPQHF. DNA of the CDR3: TGTGCCAGCAGCTTAATCAGCGGGGGCCAGCCCCAGCATTTT. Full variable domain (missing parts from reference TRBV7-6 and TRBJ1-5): GAGVSQSPRYKVTKRGQDVALRCDPISGHVSLYWYRQALGQGPEFLTYFNYEAQQDKSGLPNDRFSAERPEGSISTLTIQRTEQRDSAMYRCASSLISGGQPQHFGDGTRLSIL.

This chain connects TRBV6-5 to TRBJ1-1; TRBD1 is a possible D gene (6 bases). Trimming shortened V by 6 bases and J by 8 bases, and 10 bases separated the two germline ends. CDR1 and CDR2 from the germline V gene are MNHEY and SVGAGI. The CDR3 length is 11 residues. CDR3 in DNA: TGTGCCAGCAGCCTAGGACAGGAAGCTTTCTTT. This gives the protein CASSLGQEAFF.

The CDR3 loop reads CASTPSGGSGELFF. For the CDR3, the DNA is TGTGCCAGCACCCCCTCCGGGGGGTCCGGGGAGCTGTTTTTT. This chain uses TRBV6-5 with TRBJ2-2; 7 nucleotides agree with TRBD2. Germline CDR1 reads MNHEY; CDR2 reads SVGAGI. The V gene end was trimmed by 7 bases and the J gene end by 6 bases; junction bases not matched to a gene: 8. The CDR3 extends over 14 amino acids.

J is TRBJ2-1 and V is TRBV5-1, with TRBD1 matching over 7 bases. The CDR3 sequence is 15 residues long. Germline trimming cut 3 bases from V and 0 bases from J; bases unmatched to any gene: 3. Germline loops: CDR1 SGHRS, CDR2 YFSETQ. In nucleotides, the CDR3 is TGCGCCAGCAGCTCACAGGGGATCTCCTACAATGAGCAGTTCTTC. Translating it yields CASSSQGISYNEQFF.

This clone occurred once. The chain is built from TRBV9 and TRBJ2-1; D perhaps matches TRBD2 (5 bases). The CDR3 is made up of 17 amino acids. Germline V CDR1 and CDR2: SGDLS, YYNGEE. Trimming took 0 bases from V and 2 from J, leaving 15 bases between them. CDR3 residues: CASSVERRGSPYNEQFF. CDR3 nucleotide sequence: TGTGCCAGCAGCGTAGAGAGGCGAGGGTCCCCCTACAATGAGCAGTTCTTC.

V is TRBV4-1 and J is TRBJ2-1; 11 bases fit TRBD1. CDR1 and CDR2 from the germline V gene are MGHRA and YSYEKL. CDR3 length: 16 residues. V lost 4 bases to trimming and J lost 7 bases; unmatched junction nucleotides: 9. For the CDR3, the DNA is TGCGCCAGCAGCCCATTACCGGGACAGGGGGTAAATGAGCAGTTCTTC. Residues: CASSPLPGQGVNEQFF.

CDR3 amino acids: CASTIGLGPYNEQFF. The CDR3 DNA reads as TGTGCCAGTACCATTGGTCTGGGGCCTTACAATGAGCAGTTCTTC. The chain recombines TRBV19 with TRBJ2-1, with TRBD1 as a possible D gene (5 bases). The CDR3 loop spans 15 amino acids. Germline V gene data show CDR1 as LNHDA and CDR2 as SQIVND (reference sequence). The V end was cut by 7 bases, the J end by 4 bases, with 17 bases between.

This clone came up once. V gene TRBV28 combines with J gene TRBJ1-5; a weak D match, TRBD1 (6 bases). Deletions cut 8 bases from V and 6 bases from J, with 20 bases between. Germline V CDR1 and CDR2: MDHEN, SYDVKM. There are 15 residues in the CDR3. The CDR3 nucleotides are TGTGCCAGCCACCCCACCCAGGGGTACGGTCAGCCCCAGCATTTT. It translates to CASHPTQGYGQPQHF.

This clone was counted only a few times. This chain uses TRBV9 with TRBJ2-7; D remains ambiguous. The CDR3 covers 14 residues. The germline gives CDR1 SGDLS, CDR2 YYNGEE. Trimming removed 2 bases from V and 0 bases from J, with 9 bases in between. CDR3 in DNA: TGTGCCAGCAGCGTTTCTAGAAGCTCCTACGAGCAGTACTTC. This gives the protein CASSVSRSSYEQYF.

The CDR3 nucleotides read TGTGCCAGCAGTTCAAAACTAACGACAGACGAGCAGTACTTC. Translation: CASSSKLTTDEQYF. The genes are TRBV27 and TRBJ2-7; tentatively, D is TRBD1 (5 bases). CDR1 MNHEY and CDR2 SMNVEV come from the germline V gene (reference sequence). The CDR3 runs to 14 residues. V dropped 4 bases and J dropped 5 bases, with 15 bases sitting between them.

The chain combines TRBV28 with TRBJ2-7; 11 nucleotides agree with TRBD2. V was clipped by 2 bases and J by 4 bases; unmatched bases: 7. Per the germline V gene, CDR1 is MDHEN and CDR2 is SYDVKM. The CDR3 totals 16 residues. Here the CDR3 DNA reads TGTGCCAGCAGTTTAGGATATAGCGGGAGGGGGTACGAGCAGTACTTC. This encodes CASSLGYSGRGYEQYF.

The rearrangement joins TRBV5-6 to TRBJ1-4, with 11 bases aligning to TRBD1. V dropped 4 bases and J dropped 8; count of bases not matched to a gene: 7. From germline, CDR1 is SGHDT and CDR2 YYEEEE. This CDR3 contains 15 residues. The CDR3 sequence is CASSPGQGVGEKLFF. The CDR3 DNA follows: TGTGCCAGCAGCCCGGGACAGGGGGTCGGGGAAAAACTGTTTTTT.